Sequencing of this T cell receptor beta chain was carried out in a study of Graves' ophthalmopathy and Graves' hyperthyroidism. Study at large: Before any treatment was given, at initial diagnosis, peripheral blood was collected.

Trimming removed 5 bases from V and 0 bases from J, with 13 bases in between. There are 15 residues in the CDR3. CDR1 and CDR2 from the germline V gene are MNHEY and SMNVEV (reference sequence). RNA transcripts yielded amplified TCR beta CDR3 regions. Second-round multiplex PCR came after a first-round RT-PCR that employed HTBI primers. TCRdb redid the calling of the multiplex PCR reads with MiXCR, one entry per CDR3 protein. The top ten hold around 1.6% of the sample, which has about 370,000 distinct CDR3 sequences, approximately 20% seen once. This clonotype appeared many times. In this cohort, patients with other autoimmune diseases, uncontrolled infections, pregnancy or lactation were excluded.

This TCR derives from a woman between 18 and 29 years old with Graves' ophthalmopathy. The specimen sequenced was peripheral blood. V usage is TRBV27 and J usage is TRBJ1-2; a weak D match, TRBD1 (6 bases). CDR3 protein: CASSPRTATNYGYTF. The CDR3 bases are TGTGCCAGCAGTCCGCGGACAGCTACTAACTATGGCTACACCTTC.